What follows are 14 T cell receptor beta chains derived from one specimen sequenced in a study of identical twins. MiXCR, run by TCRdb on the 5' RACE reads, gives a single entry per CDR3 protein. Here the sample spans more than 600,000 distinct CDR3 sequences, about 20% being singletons. These data were likewise used in another study, on T cells expressing NK-cell markers.

Material for sequencing was PBMCs. The receptor source for this set is a woman under 30 in good health.

This chain connects TRBV6-5 to TRBJ1-2, with TRBD1 as a possible D gene (5 bases). The CDR3 contains 15 residues. Germline assignment: CDR1 MNHEY and CDR2 SVGAGI. With 3 bases removed from V and 5 bases from J, the gap between germline ends came to 16 bases. The CDR3 is CASSYKPGTEYGYTF. Written as DNA, the CDR3 is TGTGCCAGCAGTTATAAACCCGGGACTGAATATGGCTACACCTTC.

This clonotype has only a few counts. The V call is TRBV12-5, the J call TRBJ1-2; D not certain. The germline CDR1 and CDR2 sequences are LGHNT and FRNRAP. V was cut by 6 bases and J by 6 bases, with 14 bases left in between. CDR3 length equals 13 residues. This chain's CDR3 is CASGDSPGNGYTF. The CDR3 DNA sequence: TGTGCTAGTGGCGATAGTCCAGGAAATGGCTACACCTTC.

To note about this clonotype: At one of its ends the junction is not consistent with the germline gene, which may arise from a read error. The J gene is TRBJ2-7, the V gene TRBV10-3, with 9 nucleotides matching TRBD1. In germline, CDR1 is ENHRY, CDR2 SYGVKD. There are 16 residues in the CDR3. The CDR3: CAISEMPGQGSYGQYF. CDR3 nucleotide sequence: TGTGCCATCAGTGAAATGCCGGGACAGGGTTCCTACGGGCAGTACTTC.

This clonotype was seen a few times. The chain joins TRBV12-3 or TRBV12-4 to TRBJ2-7; 10 nucleotides agree with TRBD2. The J segment lost 7 bases and the V segment lost 2 bases, leaving 8 bases of the junction unmatched. CDR3 length: 15 residues. The CDR3 protein is CASSLSLAGAKEQYF. The CDR3 bases are TGTGCCAGCAGTTTATCCCTAGCGGGGGCAAAAGAGCAGTACTTC.

This chain links TRBV4-3 with TRBJ2-5; possible D gene TRBD2, 7 bases. CDR1 LGHNA and CDR2 YSLEER come from the germline V gene. Trimming stripped 4 bases from V and 3 bases from J, with 21 bases between. This CDR3 has 17 residues. The CDR3 sequence: CASSRLGGGIDEETQYF. The CDR3 DNA is TGCGCCAGCAGCCGCTTGGGAGGGGGAATAGACGAAGAGACCCAGTACTTC.

This clonotype was seen only a few times. J is TRBJ2-1 and V is TRBV24-1; 8 bases agree with TRBD2. Unmatched junction bases numbered 10, after V lost 3 bases and J lost 7 bases. CDR3 length: 16 amino acids. The germline gives CDR1 KGHDR, CDR2 SFDVKD. CDR3 in DNA: TGTGCCACCAGTGATCGAGACGGGAGGGCGTCGAATGAGCAGTTCTTC. Protein: CATSDRDGRASNEQFF.

The chain employs TRBV18 and TRBJ2-2; D remains unclear. From germline, CDR1 is KGHSH and CDR2 LQKENI. Trimming took 3 bases from V and 3 from J, leaving 5 bases between them. This CDR3 contains 13 residues. CDR3 bases: TGTGCCAGCTCACCCCCCCACACCGGGGAGCTGTTTTTT. It is translated as CASSPPHTGELFF.

The CDR3 reads CASSGGTVYNEQFF. The CDR3 DNA reads as TGCGCCAGCAGCGGGGGGACAGTATACAATGAGCAGTTCTTC. The V call is TRBV5-1, the J call TRBJ2-1; D is perhaps TRBD1 (7 bases). V was trimmed by 4 bases and J by 4 bases, leaving 12 bases between them. CDR1 is SGHRS, CDR2 YFSETQ, per germline. The CDR3 spans 14 residues.

V gene TRBV10-2 combines with J gene TRBJ2-1; 8 nucleotides agree with TRBD2. CDR1 is WSHSY, CDR2 SAAADI, per germline. Trimming removed 6 bases from V and 5 bases from J; junction bases left unmatched: 9. The CDR3 loop spans 15 amino acids. The CDR3 nucleotides are TGCGCCAGCAGCCCGGGGGGGGAGGGAAACAATGAGCAGTTCTTC. This sequence encodes CASSPGGEGNNEQFF.

CDR3 bases: TGCAGTACTTCACAGATCGAGACAGGGCGTGAAAAACTGTTTTTT. The encoded protein is CSTSQIETGREKLFF. The chain recombines TRBV20-1 with TRBJ1-4, with 7 bases that match TRBD1. The V segment lost 8 bases and the J segment 7 bases; nucleotides outside the gene matches: 16. The CDR3 spans 15 residues. CDR1 and CDR2 (germline): DFQATT, SNEGSKA (reference sequence).

V gene TRBV7-3 combines with J gene TRBJ2-3, with TRBD1 matching 7 bases. The germline V gene encodes CDR1 SGHTA and CDR2 FQGTGA. The V segment lost 4 bases and the J segment 2 bases; nucleotides outside the gene matches: 9. This CDR3 comprises 16 residues. This chain's CDR3 is CASSSDQGQPTDTQYF. CDR3 nucleotides: TGTGCCAGCAGCTCAGACCAGGGACAGCCCACAGATACGCAGTATTTT.

The chain carries TRBV4-1 and TRBJ2-7; no clear D gene. Germline assignment: CDR1 MGHRA and CDR2 YSYEKL. The CDR3 consists of 14 residues. Trimming removed 1 base at V and 6 bases at J, with 13 bases between. This chain's CDR3 is CASSQVGNGREQYF. The CDR3 DNA follows: TGCGCCAGCAGCCAAGTCGGCAATGGTCGCGAGCAGTACTTC.

This clonotype was seen a handful of times. The CDR3: CASRRDGGTGELFF. As DNA, the CDR3 is TGTGCCAGCAGACGAGATGGAGGCACCGGGGAGCTGTTTTTT. This chain links TRBV3-1 with TRBJ2-2, with D perhaps matching TRBD2 (5 bases). V shed 6 bases and J shed 4 bases, with 12 bases lying between them. Looked up from germline, CDR1 is LGHDT and CDR2 is YNNKEL (reference sequence). The CDR3 is 14 amino acids.

This clonotype came up a few times. The junction departs from the called germline gene at one end, perhaps through a read error. The rearrangement uses TRBV12-3 or TRBV12-4 and TRBJ2-3; 14 nucleotides agree with TRBD2. There are 14 residues in the CDR3. CDR3 coding DNA: TGTGCCAGCACCCCGGGACTAGCGGGAGATTCGCAGTATTTT. This encodes CASTPGLAGDSQYF.